The rows below give T cell receptor beta chains drawn from one sample of a study of cytomegalovirus exposure and HLA in healthy donors. Assay used: immunoSEQ multiplex PCR; TCRdb lists only in-frame clones, some missing. Of 150,000 to 200,000 clones in the sample, nearly 90% were seen once. The sequenced material came from PBMCs. The receptors originated from a young man in good health and CMV-seropositive. Both conserved end residues are part of each CDR3. The D gene is left open where the match is weak. Part of the rows lack a size; the others show once, few, many or a class for expanded clones.

clone size	J gene	D gene	V gene	CDR3 protein	CDR3 DNA
NA	TRBJ2-7	TRBD1	TRBV7-8	CASSPLGTPWTGESYEQYF	TGTGCCAGCAGCCCCTTGGGGACCCCTTGGACAGGGGAATCCTACGAGCAGTACTTC
NA	TRBJ2-7	TRBD2	TRBV19	CASSILAGGPYEQYF	TGTGCCAGTAGTATTCTAGCGGGAGGACCCTACGAGCAGTACTTC
NA	TRBJ2-1	NA	TRBV7-5	CARSLGPRLTYNEQFF	TGTGCCAGAAGCTTAGGCCCGAGACTCACTTACAATGAGCAGTTCTTC
NA	TRBJ2-7	NA	TRBV9	CASSPRSDFYEQYF	TGTGCCAGCAGCCCCCGGTCCGACTTCTACGAGCAGTACTTC
NA	TRBJ2-1	TRBD2	TRBV30	CAWSVGLAGEMEQFF	TGTGCCTGGAGTGTAGGACTAGCGGGAGAGATGGAGCAGTTCTTC
once	TRBJ2-3	TRBD1	TRBV18	CASSRDSSTDTQYF	TGTGCCAGCTCACGGGACAGTAGCACAGATACGCAGTATTTT
NA	TRBJ2-5	NA	TRBV2	CASRGGEETQYF	TGTGCCAGCAGAGGGGGAGAAGAGACCCAGTACTTC
NA	TRBJ2-1	TRBD1	TRBV30	CAWSVRQGLNQFF	TGTGCCTGGAGTGTAAGACAGGGGCTTAATCAGTTCTTC
NA	TRBJ2-7	NA	TRBV5-1	CASSLLQGSYEQYF	TGCGCCAGCAGCTTGTTACAGGGCTCCTACGAGCAGTACTTC
NA	TRBJ2-7	NA	TRBV10-2	CASRGANRYEQYF	TGCGCCAGCAGGGGCGCGAATAGATACGAGCAGTACTTC
NA	TRBJ2-3	TRBD1	TRBV5-1	CASSSATGGTDTQYF	TGCGCCAGCAGCTCCGCAACAGGGGGCACAGATACGCAGTATTTT
NA	TRBJ2-2	TRBD1	TRBV5-6	CASSLKSGGGELFF	TGTGCCAGCAGCTTGAAGTCAGGGGGCGGGGAGCTGTTTTTT
once	TRBJ1-1	TRBD1	TRBV29-1	CSATDRANTEAFF	TGCAGCGCTACGGACAGGGCTAACACTGAAGCTTTCTTT
NA	TRBJ1-1	TRBD1	TRBV29-1	CSVAGQWNTEAFF	TGCAGCGTTGCGGGACAGTGGAACACTGAAGCTTTCTTT
NA	TRBJ2-1	TRBD2	TRBV2	CASGTGLGKEEQFF	TGTGCCAGCGGTACGGGACTAGGAAAGGAGGAGCAGTTCTTC
many	TRBJ2-7	NA	TRBV27	CASSLLSYEQYF	TGTGCCAGCAGTCTCCTCTCCTACGAGCAGTACTTC
NA	TRBJ2-1	TRBD2	TRBV19	CASSIAFRLAGENYNEQFF	TGTGCCAGTAGTATAGCTTTTCGGCTAGCGGGAGAAAACTACAATGAGCAGTTCTTC
NA	TRBJ2-2	NA	TRBV29-1	CSVGNGDIRGPPGTGELFF	TGCAGCGTTGGGAATGGGGACATCAGGGGCCCCCCGGGAACCGGGGAGCTGTTTTTT
NA	TRBJ2-2	TRBD1	TRBV19	CASKTGPIYTGELFF	TGTGCCAGCAAGACAGGGCCGATATACACCGGGGAGCTGTTTTTT
NA	TRBJ1-1	NA	TRBV18	CASSPQGADEAFF	TGTGCCAGCTCACCACAAGGGGCGGATGAAGCTTTCTTT
NA	TRBJ1-5	NA	TRBV6-6	CASSIDDSSGNQPQHF	TGTGCCAGCAGCATAGACGACAGCTCTGGCAATCAGCCCCAGCATTTT
NA	TRBJ2-5	TRBD2	TRBV7-8	CASSRQLAGGPGETQYF	TGTGCCAGCAGCCGACAACTAGCGGGAGGGCCGGGGGAGACCCAGTACTTC
NA	TRBJ2-1	TRBD2	TRBV29-1	CSVSGTSGSEGFF	TGCAGCGTCTCCGGGACTAGCGGGAGTGAAGGATTCTTC
NA	TRBJ1-1	NA	TRBV4-2	CASTWGQNTEAFF	TGTGCCAGCACCTGGGGACAGAACACTGAAGCTTTCTTT
NA	TRBJ2-5	NA	TRBV30	CAWTLGTWGETQYF	TGTGCCTGGACCCTAGGGACTTGGGGAGAGACCCAGTACTTC
NA	TRBJ2-5	TRBD1	TRBV2	CASKSGQGAGETQYF	TGTGCCAGCAAGTCGGGACAGGGGGCGGGAGAGACCCAGTACTTC
NA	TRBJ2-7	NA	TRBV7-2	CASSLEIGGGRGEQYF	TGTGCCAGCAGCTTAGAGATCGGGGGAGGCCGTGGGGAGCAGTACTTC
NA	TRBJ1-5	TRBD1	TRBV7-8	CASSPRAAGGLWNQPQHF	TGTGCCAGCAGCCCCCGTGCGGCAGGGGGGTTGTGGAATCAGCCCCAGCATTTT
NA	TRBJ1-1	NA	TRBV4-2	CASSGHRVGGTEAFF	TGTGCCAGCAGCGGTCATAGGGTGGGGGGCACTGAAGCTTTCTTT
NA	TRBJ1-2	NA	TRBV28	CASRTDSNNYGYTF	TGTGCCAGCAGAACGGACAGCAATAACTATGGCTACACCTTC
NA	TRBJ1-1	NA	TRBV28	CASSEHQVNTEAFF	TGTGCCAGCAGCGAACACCAAGTGAACACTGAAGCTTTCTTT
NA	TRBJ2-7	TRBD2	TRBV11-3	CASSAPGLAAAREQYF	TGTGCCAGCAGCGCCCCGGGACTAGCGGCGGCTCGGGAGCAGTACTTC
NA	TRBJ2-7	NA	TRBV27	CARPSGQGSIYEQYF	TGTGCCAGACCCTCAGGGCAGGGGTCCATCTACGAGCAGTACTTC
few	TRBJ2-5	NA	TRBV18	CASSPLDGETQYF	TGTGCCAGCTCACCCTTAGATGGAGAGACCCAGTACTTC
NA	TRBJ2-1	TRBD2	TRBV12-5	CASSLLAGVGDEQFF	TGTGCTAGCAGTCTACTAGCGGGAGTCGGGGATGAGCAGTTCTTC
NA	TRBJ2-3	TRBD2	TRBV7-9	CASSPRLAETDTQYF	TGTGCCAGCAGCCCCCGACTAGCGGAAACAGATACGCAGTATTTT
NA	TRBJ2-1	NA	TRBV29-1	CSVERTVNEQFF	TGCAGCGTTGAGAGGACAGTGAATGAGCAGTTCTTC
NA	TRBJ2-3	NA	TRBV9	CASSVAVSRGGSTDTQYF	TGTGCCAGCAGCGTAGCCGTTAGTCGAGGTGGAAGCACAGATACGCAGTATTTT
NA	TRBJ2-1	NA	TRBV28	CASSFGEASSYNEQFF	TGTGCCAGCAGTTTTGGGGAGGCTAGCTCCTACAATGAGCAGTTCTTC
NA	TRBJ2-7	TRBD1	TRBV19	CASSAGTGVDEQYF	TGTGCCAGTAGTGCGGGGACAGGGGTCGACGAGCAGTACTTC
NA	TRBJ2-7	NA	TRBV27	CASSDDHPDRTYEQYF	TGTGCCAGCAGTGACGATCATCCCGACAGGACCTACGAGCAGTACTTC